The clone carrying this T cell receptor (beta chain) was seen ten or more times. The target antigen is unknown. TCRdb recomputed calls from the PCR reads with MiXCR, one row per CDR3 protein. The sample includes about 640,000 distinct CDR3 sequences, 20% of them seen just once. The data belong to a study of molecular identifiers for immune sequencing clone quantification. Overall study findings and caveats: Clones that exceeded 20 RNA copies held over 99% of effector molecules, yet under 1% in naive cells.

Germline V gene sequence: CDR1 SEHNR, CDR2 FQNEAQ (reference sequence). The CDR3 extends over 15 amino acids. V lost 3 bases to trimming and J lost 0 bases, with 10 bases between them. What was sequenced was naive CD8+ T cells from blood, with Jurkat cell RNA spiked in. Subset described: FACS-sorted CD8+CD4-CCR7+CD45RA+ naive T cells. This chain uses TRBV7-9 with TRBJ2-3, with D unresolved. The sequence was collected from a human donor in good health. Some libraries in this study had Jurkat cell RNA spiked in. CDR3 DNA sequence: TGTGCCAGCAGCTTGCAGCACCCGAGCACAGATACGCAGTATTTT. The encoded protein is CASSLQHPSTDTQYF.